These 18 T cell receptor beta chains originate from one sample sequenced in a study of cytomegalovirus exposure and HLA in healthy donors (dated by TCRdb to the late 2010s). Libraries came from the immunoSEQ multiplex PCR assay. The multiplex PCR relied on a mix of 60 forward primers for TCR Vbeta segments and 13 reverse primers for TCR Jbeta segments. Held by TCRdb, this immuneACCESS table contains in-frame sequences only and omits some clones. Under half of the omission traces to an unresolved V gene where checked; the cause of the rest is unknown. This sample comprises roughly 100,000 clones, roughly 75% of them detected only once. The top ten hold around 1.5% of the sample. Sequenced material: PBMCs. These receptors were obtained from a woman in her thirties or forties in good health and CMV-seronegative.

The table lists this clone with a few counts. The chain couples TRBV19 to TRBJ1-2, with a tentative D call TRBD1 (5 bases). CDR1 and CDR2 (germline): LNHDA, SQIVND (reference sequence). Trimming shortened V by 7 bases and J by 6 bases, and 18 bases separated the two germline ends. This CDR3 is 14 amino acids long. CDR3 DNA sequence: TGTGCCAGTACCGATACCGGGACTATTCATGGCTACACCTTC. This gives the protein CASTDTGTIHGYTF.

The CDR3 protein is CASSLAKGAGGYNSPLHF. CDR3 in DNA: TGTGCCAGCAGCTTGGCAAAGGGGGCCGGCGGATATAATTCACCCCTCCACTTT. V gene TRBV5-5 combines with J gene TRBJ1-6; the match to TRBD1 covers 7 bases. Unmatched junction bases numbered 10, after V lost 0 bases and J lost 4 bases. Germline lookup yields CDR1 SGHKS and CDR2 YYEKEE (reference sequence). This CDR3 spans 18 amino acids.

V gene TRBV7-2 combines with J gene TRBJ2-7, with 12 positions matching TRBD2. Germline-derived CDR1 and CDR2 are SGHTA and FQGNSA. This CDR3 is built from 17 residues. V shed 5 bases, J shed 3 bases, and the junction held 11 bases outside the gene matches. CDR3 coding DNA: TGTGCCAGCAGCCCCTCCCGACTAGCGGGAGCCAACTACGAGCAGTACTTC. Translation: CASSPSRLAGANYEQYF.

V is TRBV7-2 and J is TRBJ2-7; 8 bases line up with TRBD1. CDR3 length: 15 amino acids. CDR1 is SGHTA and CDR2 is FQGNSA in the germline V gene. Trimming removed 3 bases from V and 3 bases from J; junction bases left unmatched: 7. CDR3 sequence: CASSFPGQANYEQYF. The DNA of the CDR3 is TGTGCCAGCAGCTTTCCGGGACAGGCGAACTACGAGCAGTACTTC.

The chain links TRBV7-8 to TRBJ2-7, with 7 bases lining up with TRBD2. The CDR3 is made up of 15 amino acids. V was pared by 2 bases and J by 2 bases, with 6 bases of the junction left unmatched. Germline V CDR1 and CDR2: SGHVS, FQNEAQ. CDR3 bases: TGTGCCAGCAGCTTAATCGCGGGAGATACCTACGAGCAGTACTTC. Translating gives CASSLIAGDTYEQYF. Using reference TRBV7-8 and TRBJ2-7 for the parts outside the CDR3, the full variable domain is GAGVSQSPRYKVAKRGQDVALRCDPISGHVSLFWYQQALGQGPEFLTYFQNEAQLDKSGLPSDRFFAERPEGSVSTLKIQRTQQEDSAVYLCASSLIAGDTYEQYFGPGTRLTVT.

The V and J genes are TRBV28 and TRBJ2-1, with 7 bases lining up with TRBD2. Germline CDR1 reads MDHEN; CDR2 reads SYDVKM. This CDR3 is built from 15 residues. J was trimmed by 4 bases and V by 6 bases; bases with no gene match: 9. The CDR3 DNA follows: TGTGCCAGCAGGAGGGGACTAAATTCGTACAATGAGCAGTTCTTC. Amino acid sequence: CASRRGLNSYNEQFF. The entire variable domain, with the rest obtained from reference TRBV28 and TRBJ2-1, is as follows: DVKVTQSSRYLVKRTGEKVFLECVQDMDHENMFWYRQDPGLGLRLIYFSYDVKMKEKGDIPEGYSVSREKKERFSLILESASTNQTSMYLCASRRGLNSYNEQFFGPGTRLTVL.

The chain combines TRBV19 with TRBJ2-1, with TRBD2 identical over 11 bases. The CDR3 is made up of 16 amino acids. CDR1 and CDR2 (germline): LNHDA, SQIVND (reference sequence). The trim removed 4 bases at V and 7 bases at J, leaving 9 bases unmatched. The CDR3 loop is CASSTSTSGIGNEQFF. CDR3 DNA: TGTGCCAGTAGTACCTCGACTAGCGGGATAGGTAATGAGCAGTTCTTC.

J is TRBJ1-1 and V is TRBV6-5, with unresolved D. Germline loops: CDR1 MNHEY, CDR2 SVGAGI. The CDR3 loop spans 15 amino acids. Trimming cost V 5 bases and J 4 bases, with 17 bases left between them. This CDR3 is CASSPIGVSGTEAFF. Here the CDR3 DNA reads TGTGCCAGCAGTCCCATCGGGGTCTCGGGCACTGAAGCTTTCTTT.

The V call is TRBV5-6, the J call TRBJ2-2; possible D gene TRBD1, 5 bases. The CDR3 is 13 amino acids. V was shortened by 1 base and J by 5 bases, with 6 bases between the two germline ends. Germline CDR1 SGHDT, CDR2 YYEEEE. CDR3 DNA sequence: TGTGCCAGCAGCTTGAAGGGGACCGGGGAGCTGTTTTTT. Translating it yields CASSLKGTGELFF.

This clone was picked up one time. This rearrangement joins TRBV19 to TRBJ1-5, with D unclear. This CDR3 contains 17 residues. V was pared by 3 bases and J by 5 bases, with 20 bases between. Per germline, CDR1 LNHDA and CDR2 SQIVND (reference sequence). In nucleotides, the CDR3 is TGTGCCAGTAGTATCACTCGGTCGTGGAGGGCTGATCAGCCCCAGCATTTT. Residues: CASSITRSWRADQPQHF.

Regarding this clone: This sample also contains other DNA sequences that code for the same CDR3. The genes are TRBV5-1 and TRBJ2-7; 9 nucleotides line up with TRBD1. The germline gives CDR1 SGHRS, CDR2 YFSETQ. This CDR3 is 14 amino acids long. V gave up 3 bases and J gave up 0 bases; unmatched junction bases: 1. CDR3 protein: CASSSTGGSYEQYF. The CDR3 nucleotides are TGCGCCAGCAGCTCGACAGGGGGCTCCTACGAGCAGTACTTC.

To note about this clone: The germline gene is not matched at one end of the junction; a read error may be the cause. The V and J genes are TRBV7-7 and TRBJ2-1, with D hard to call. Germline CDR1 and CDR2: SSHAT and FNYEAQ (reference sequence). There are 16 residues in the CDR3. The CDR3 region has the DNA TGTGCTAGCAGCCCTAACGAACTCCCCTCCTACAATGAGCAGTTCTTC. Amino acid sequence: CASSPNELPSYNEQFF.

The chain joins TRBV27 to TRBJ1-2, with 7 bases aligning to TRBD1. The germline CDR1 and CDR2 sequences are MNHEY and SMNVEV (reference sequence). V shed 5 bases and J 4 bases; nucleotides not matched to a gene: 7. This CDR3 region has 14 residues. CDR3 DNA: TGTGCCAGCAGTGTCCGACAGGGCCCCTATGGCTACACCTTC. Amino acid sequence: CASSVRQGPYGYTF.

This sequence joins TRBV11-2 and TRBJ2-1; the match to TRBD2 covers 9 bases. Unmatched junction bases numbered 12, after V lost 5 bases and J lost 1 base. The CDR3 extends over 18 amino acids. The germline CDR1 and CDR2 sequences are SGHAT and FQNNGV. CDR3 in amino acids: CASSRRAGGRSSYNEQFF. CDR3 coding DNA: TGTGCCAGCAGCCGGAGGGCGGGAGGGAGGTCTTCCTACAATGAGCAGTTCTTC.

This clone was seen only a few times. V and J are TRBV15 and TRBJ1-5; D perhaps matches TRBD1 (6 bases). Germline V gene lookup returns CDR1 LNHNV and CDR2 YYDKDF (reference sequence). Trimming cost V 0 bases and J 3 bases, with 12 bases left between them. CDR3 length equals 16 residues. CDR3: CATSRDRGGYNQPQHF. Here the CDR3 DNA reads TGTGCCACCAGCAGAGATCGAGGGGGTTACAATCAGCCCCAGCATTTT.

CDR3 nucleotide sequence: TGTGCCAGCAGCTTGGGACTAGCCTCCCAAGAGACCCAGTACTTC. Translation: CASSLGLASQETQYF. V and J are TRBV5-6 and TRBJ2-5; 7 positions match TRBD2. This CDR3 has 15 residues. Germline loops: CDR1 SGHDT, CDR2 YYEEEE. V trimming: 0 bases; J trimming: 1 base; junction bases outside the gene matches: 3.

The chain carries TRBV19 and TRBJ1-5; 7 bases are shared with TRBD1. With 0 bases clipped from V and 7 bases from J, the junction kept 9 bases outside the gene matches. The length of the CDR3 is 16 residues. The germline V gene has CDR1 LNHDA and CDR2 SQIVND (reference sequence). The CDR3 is CASSIDGTAPSQPQHF. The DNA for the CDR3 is TGTGCCAGTAGTATAGATGGGACAGCCCCAAGCCAGCCCCAGCATTTT.

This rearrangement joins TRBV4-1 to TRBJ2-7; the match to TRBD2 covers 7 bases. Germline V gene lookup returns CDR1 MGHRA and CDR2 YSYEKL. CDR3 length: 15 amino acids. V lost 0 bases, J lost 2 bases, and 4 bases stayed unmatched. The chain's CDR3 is CASSQDSGGTYEQYF. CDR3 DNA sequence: TGCGCCAGCAGCCAAGATTCGGGGGGTACCTACGAGCAGTACTTC.